This paragraph reports one TCR beta chain. Its target is unknown. This record belongs to a study of T cell responses to AZD1222 COVID-19 vaccine. CDR1 is SGHDN, CDR2 FVKESK, per germline. Trimming cost V 0 bases and J 5 bases; bases outside gene matches: 9. CDR3 length: 18 amino acids. Overall study results and limits: Spike-specific TCRs gained breadth and depth after people received two AZD1222 doses. In the spike-specific TCR repertoire, nearly half reportedly target unmutated variant regions.

TCRdb keeps only in-frame clones here, not all; method: immunoSEQ multiplex PCR. The sample carries about 160,000 clones, 85% to 90% recorded once. The TCR comes from an adult in good health. The specimen was peripheral blood, collected on day 0 of AZD1222 vaccination. The chain has TRBV14 and TRBJ1-6; 8 bases map to TRBD1. CDR3 region: CASSQDTAWDRNNSPLHF. In nucleotides, the CDR3 is TGTGCCAGCAGCCAAGACACGGCCTGGGACAGGAATAATTCACCCCTCCACTTT.